This is a list of T cell receptor beta chains from one sample in a study of blood T cell repertoires in COVID-19. Using immunoSEQ multiplex PCR, the repertoire was profiled, and TCRdb retains in-frame clones only, with some absent. This sample has under 250,000 clones, with 88% found just once. Sequences were obtained from peripheral blood. These receptors came from an elderly man with acute or convalescent COVID-19. Both conserved end residues are part of each CDR3. The order of the fields is J gene, clone size, D gene, V gene, CDR3 length, CDR3 DNA, CDR3 protein. A D gene is named only where the DNA matches it firmly. Rows may omit the clone size; those that give it use once, few, many or a size class.

>TRBJ1-6|.|.|TRBV6-6|13
TGTGCCAGCAGTTACACAGATAATTCACCCCTCCACTTT
CASSYTDNSPLHF
>TRBJ2-1|.|.|TRBV5-1|14
TGCGCCAGCAGCTTACGGGAGATGTACAATGAGCAGTTCTTC
CASSLREMYNEQFF
>TRBJ1-6|.|.|TRBV10-3|14
TGTGCCATTCCCCGGAGCTCCTATAATTCACCCCTCCACTTT
CAIPRSSYNSPLHF
>TRBJ2-5|.|TRBD1|TRBV10-3|17
TGTGCCATCAGTGAGTCGACCGGGACAGCCCCGAGGGAGACCCAGTACTTC
CAISESTGTAPRETQYF
>TRBJ2-5|.|TRBD2|TRBV13|16
TGTGCCAGCAGCACAGGACTAGCGGGAGTCAGGGAGACCCAGTACTTC
CASSTGLAGVRETQYF
>TRBJ2-7|.|TRBD2|TRBV19|14
TGTGCCAGTACAGGGCGACTAGCTCCCTACGAGCAGTACTTC
CASTGRLAPYEQYF
>TRBJ1-2|few|TRBD1|TRBV7-9|13
TGTGCCAGCAGCTTGGGACAGGGGTATGGCTACACCTTC
CASSLGQGYGYTF
>TRBJ2-3|many|.|TRBV3-1/TRBV3-2|15
TGTGCCAGCAGTCAAGTCGGAGGGGGCACAGATACGCAGTATTTT
CASSQVGGGTDTQYF
>TRBJ2-7|.|.|TRBV19|18
TGTGCCAGTAGTATAAAAGCCACAGAGAATTTTTACTCCTACGAGCAGTACTTC
CASSIKATENFYSYEQYF
>TRBJ2-2|.|.|TRBV5-5|16
TGTGCCAGCAGCTTGCGAGGGGGGGAGATGCCCGGGGAGCTGTTTTTT
CASSLRGGEMPGELFF
>TRBJ1-4|.|.|TRBV3-1/TRBV3-2|13
TGTGCCAGCACGGGTCCAACTAATGAAAAACTGTTTTTT
CASTGPTNEKLFF
>TRBJ2-7|.|TRBD2|TRBV27|15
TGTGCCAGCAGTTTATTACTAGCGGGGAACTACGAGCAGTACTTC
CASSLLLAGNYEQYF
>TRBJ2-5|.|.|TRBV5-1|14
TGCGCCAGCAGCTTGGTAGGCAGGGCAGAGACCCAGTACTTC
CASSLVGRAETQYF
>TRBJ1-5|.|TRBD1|TRBV7-2|14
TGTGCCAGCAGCTTAGACAGGGGCTATCAGCCCCAGCATTTT
CASSLDRGYQPQHF
>TRBJ2-5|.|.|TRBV23-1|14
TGCGCCAGCAGTCAATCGCGAGCCCAAGAGACCCAGTACTTC
CASSQSRAQETQYF
>TRBJ2-3|.|TRBD2|TRBV27|16
TGTGCCAGCAGTTTTTCGACTAGCGGGGAAACAGATACGCAGTATTTT
CASSFSTSGETDTQYF
>TRBJ1-1|.|TRBD1|TRBV6-5|15
TGTGCCAGCAGTTCAGGACAGGCGATGAACACTGAAGCTTTCTTT
CASSSGQAMNTEAFF
>TRBJ2-1|.|.|TRBV5-1|15
TGCGCCAGCAGCTTGGCTAGTGGGGGGAACAATGAGCAGTTCTTC
CASSLASGGNNEQFF
>TRBJ2-2|.|TRBD1|TRBV29-1|15
TGCAGCGTTGGTCGTGGGACAGGGGACACCGGGGAGCTGTTTTTT
CSVGRGTGDTGELFF
>TRBJ2-1|.|TRBD1|TRBV11-3|15
TGTGCCAGCAGCGTTTCGGGACAGGAGTACAATGAGCAGTTCTTC
CASSVSGQEYNEQFF